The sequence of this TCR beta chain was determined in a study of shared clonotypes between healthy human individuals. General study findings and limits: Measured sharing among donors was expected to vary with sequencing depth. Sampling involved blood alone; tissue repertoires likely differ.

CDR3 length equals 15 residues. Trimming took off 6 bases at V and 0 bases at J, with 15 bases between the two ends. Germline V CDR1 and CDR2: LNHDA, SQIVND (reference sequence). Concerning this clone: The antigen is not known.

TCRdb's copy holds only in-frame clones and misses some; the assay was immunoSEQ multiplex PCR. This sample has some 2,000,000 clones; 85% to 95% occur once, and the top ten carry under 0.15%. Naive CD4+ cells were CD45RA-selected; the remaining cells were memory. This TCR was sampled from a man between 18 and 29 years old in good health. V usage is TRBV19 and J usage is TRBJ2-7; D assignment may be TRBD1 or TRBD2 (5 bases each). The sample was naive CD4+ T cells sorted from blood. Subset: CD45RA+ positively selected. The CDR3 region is CASSLGAVSSYEQYF. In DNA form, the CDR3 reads TGTGCCAGTAGCCTCGGGGCGGTTAGCTCCTACGAGCAGTACTTC.